This passage covers 24 T cell receptor beta chains from one sample sequenced in a study of T cell repertoires in cytomegalovirus infection. TCRdb reprocessed the reads via MiXCR and lists one record per CDR3 protein. This table has about 240,000 distinct CDR3 sequences, around 6.4% appearing once. Source material: PBMCs. The source is a human donor in good health (CMV status not recorded). Some clones in this sample may be carry-over from other donors' samples.

This clonotype was seen many times. The gene calls are TRBV7-2 and TRBJ2-3; weak D call: TRBD2 (6 bases). The CDR3 is 15 residues long. Germline V lookup: CDR1 SGHTA, CDR2 FQGNSA. V lost 7 bases and J 2 bases, leaving 16 bases between the germline ends. The DNA of the CDR3 is TGTGCCAGCACCCGGGGGTCGCGGAACACAGATACGCAGTATTTT. Translating it yields CASTRGSRNTDTQYF.

This clonotype has a count of ten or more. V and J are TRBV5-5 and TRBJ2-1; TRBD1 or TRBD2 may be the D gene (6 bases each). The CDR3 totals 18 residues. V gave up 3 bases and J gave up 6 bases, with 25 bases separating them. The germline V gene encodes CDR1 SGHKS and CDR2 YYEKEE (reference sequence). CDR3 loop: CASSSLPPRGEVGNEQFF. Written as DNA, the CDR3 is TGTGCCAGCAGCTCACTACCCCCAAGGGGGGAAGTCGGCAATGAGCAGTTCTTC.

This clonotype was observed many times. The chain combines TRBV5-1 with TRBJ2-5; 7 bases line up with TRBD2. Germline V gene lookup returns CDR1 SGHRS and CDR2 YFSETQ. This CDR3 spans 14 amino acids. V dropped 3 bases and J dropped 2; count of bases not matched to a gene: 4. CDR3 sequence: CASSWGGTQETQYF. The CDR3 DNA sequence: TGCGCCAGCAGCTGGGGGGGAACTCAAGAGACCCAGTACTTC. Complete variable domain (other parts from reference TRBV5-1 and TRBJ2-5): KAGVTQTPRYLIKTRGQQVTLSCSPISGHRSVSWYQQTPGQGLQFLFEYFSETQRNKGNFPGRFSGRQFSNSRSEMNVSTLELGDSALYLCASSWGGTQETQYFGPGTRLLVL.

There are many counts of this clonotype. This sequence joins TRBV7-2 and TRBJ2-1; 7 bases match TRBD1. Trimming took 7 bases from V and 0 from J; bases not matched to a gene: 3. Germline V gene sequence: CDR1 SGHTA, CDR2 FQGNSA. This CDR3 contains 14 residues. The CDR3 region has the DNA TGTGCCAGCACGGGACAGAGCTCCTACAATGAGCAGTTCTTC. This codes for CASTGQSSYNEQFF.

The sample holds many counts of this clonotype. The V and J genes are TRBV20-1 and TRBJ1-2; 7 bases map to TRBD1. V lost 3 bases to trimming and J lost 8 bases; unmatched junction nucleotides: 9. The CDR3 extends over 13 amino acids. CDR1 and CDR2 (germline): DFQATT, SNEGSKA (reference sequence). The CDR3 DNA reads as TGCAGTGCTAGTGACGACAGGGTGCGGGGCTACACCTTC. Protein: CSASDDRVRGYTF.

This clonotype was seen ten or more times. This rearrangement joins TRBV7-3 to TRBJ2-5; D tentatively reads TRBD1 or TRBD2 (5 bases each). The length of the CDR3 is 13 residues. V was cut by 3 bases and J by 1 base, with 6 bases left in between. Germline V CDR1 and CDR2: SGHTA, FQGTGA. CDR3 protein: CASSFGAQETQYF. CDR3 DNA sequence: TGTGCCAGCAGCTTCGGGGCCCAAGAGACCCAGTACTTC.

This clonotype turned up a few times. This sequence joins TRBV27 and TRBJ2-7; D might be TRBD1 (5 bases). This CDR3 has 13 amino acids. CDR1 and CDR2 (germline): MNHEY, SMNVEV (reference sequence). V lost 2 bases and J lost 2, with 7 bases in between. As DNA, the CDR3 is TGTGCCAGCAGTTTAGACAGTACCTACGAGCAGTACTTC. Protein: CASSLDSTYEQYF.

This clonotype came up many times. The CDR3: CSVDSRYNEQFF. The DNA of the CDR3 is TGCAGCGTTGACAGCCGGTACAATGAGCAGTTCTTC. This rearrangement joins TRBV29-1 to TRBJ2-1; no clear D. This CDR3 spans 12 amino acids. Germline V gives CDR1 SQVTM, CDR2 ANQGSEA. The germline V and J ends were trimmed by 3 bases and 4 bases, with 7 bases remaining between them.

This clonotype was observed many times. The rearrangement uses TRBV29-1 and TRBJ2-4; D is possibly TRBD1 (6 bases). The V gene lost 4 bases and the J gene lost 3 bases, with 16 bases spanning the gap. The CDR3 is 15 amino acids. Germline-derived CDR1 and CDR2 are SQVTM and ANQGSEA. The CDR3 region is CSVGVDRTFKNIQYF. The CDR3 DNA is TGCAGCGTTGGTGTCGACAGGACGTTCAAAAACATTCAGTACTTC.

This clonotype was observed a few times. V and J are TRBV28 and TRBJ1-5; 9 positions agree with TRBD1. Per germline, CDR1 MDHEN and CDR2 SYDVKM. V shed 6 bases and J 9 bases; nucleotides not matched to a gene: 9. The CDR3 runs 14 residues. The CDR3 region has the DNA TGTGCCAGCAGCAACCGGGACAGGGTTTCGCCCCAGCATTTT. This codes for CASSNRDRVSPQHF.

This clonotype was counted at least ten times. The CDR3 is CAISEAGSYEQYF. CDR3 nucleotides: TGTGCCATCAGTGAGGCCGGTTCCTACGAGCAGTACTTC. The chain employs TRBV10-3 and TRBJ2-7, with D unresolved. V lost 2 bases, J lost 1 base, and 6 bases lay in between. From germline, CDR1 is ENHRY and CDR2 SYGVKD. CDR3 size: 13 residues.

This clonotype came up many times. This sequence joins TRBV20-1 and TRBJ1-2, with 8 bases matching TRBD1. The germline gives CDR1 DFQATT, CDR2 SNEGSKA (reference sequence). V dropped 2 bases and J dropped 4; count of bases not matched to a gene: 0. The CDR3 is made up of 12 amino acids. CDR3 nucleotides: TGCAGTGCTAGAACAGGGGGCTATGGCTACACCTTC. Protein: CSARTGGYGYTF.

This clonotype showed up many times. The rearrangement links TRBV28 to TRBJ1-2; 9 bases are a match to TRBD1. CDR3 size: 16 residues. Germline lookup yields CDR1 MDHEN and CDR2 SYDVKM. V lost 4 bases to trimming and J lost 8 bases; unmatched junction nucleotides: 14. The DNA for the CDR3 is TGTGCCAGCAGTTCCCATCTGGACAGGGGTTTTCGAGGCTACACCTTC. Translating it yields CASSSHLDRGFRGYTF.

This clonotype was recorded at least ten times. The gene calls are TRBV7-2 and TRBJ1-5; possible D gene TRBD1, 5 bases. V was clipped by 3 bases and J by 4 bases, with 10 bases between them. Germline lookup yields CDR1 SGHTA and CDR2 FQGNSA. The CDR3 spans 14 residues. The CDR3: CASSLMAGNQPQHF. In DNA form, the CDR3 reads TGTGCCAGCAGCTTGATGGCAGGGAATCAGCCCCAGCATTTT.

This clonotype was detected ten times or more. V gene TRBV6-2 or TRBV6-3 combines with J gene TRBJ1-1; 7 nucleotides line up with TRBD1. The germline V gene encodes CDR1 MNHEY and CDR2 SVGEGT. J was trimmed by 10 bases and V by 6 bases; bases with no gene match: 11. The CDR3 runs 13 residues. The CDR3 DNA follows: TGTGCCAGCAGCCCCGGACAGGCTGAGGGAGCTTTCTTT. Its protein product is CASSPGQAEGAFF.

As to this clonotype: An end of the junction does not agree with germline; a read error may underlie this. The chain links TRBV7-2 to TRBJ2-7; D gene uncertain. This CDR3 is 13 amino acids long. CDR1 is SGHTA and CDR2 is FQGNSA in the germline V gene. Written as DNA, the CDR3 is TGTGCCAGCAGCTTAGATAGGTCCTACAAGCAGTACTTC. Protein product: CASSLDRSYKQYF.

This clonotype was counted at least ten times. The chain joins TRBV7-8 to TRBJ2-4, with D perhaps matching TRBD2 (5 bases). V was clipped by 4 bases and J by 1 base, with 11 bases between them. Germline V gene data show CDR1 as SGHVS and CDR2 as FQNEAQ. The length of the CDR3 is 15 residues. The CDR3 is CASSSPPGAKNIQYF. CDR3 sequence (DNA): TGTGCCAGCAGCTCGCCCCCGGGGGCCAAAAACATTCAGTACTTC.

This clonotype was seen ten or more times. V and J are TRBV7-2 and TRBJ1-6, with D perhaps TRBD1 (6 bases). CDR1 and CDR2 (germline): SGHTA, FQGNSA. The CDR3 sequence is 15 residues long. V was cut by 6 bases and J by 6 bases, with 15 bases left in between. As DNA, the CDR3 is TGTGCCAGCAGTTTCGGAGGGGGGGGTAATTCACCCCTCCACTTT. Translated, it gives CASSFGGGGNSPLHF. Based on the CDR3 plus reference TRBV7-2 and TRBJ1-6, the full variable domain is GAGVSQSPSNKVTEKGKDVELRCDPISGHTALYWYRQSLGQGLEFLIYFQGNSAPDKSGLPSDRFSAERTGGSVSTLTIQRTQQEDSAVYLCASSFGGGGNSPLHFGNGTRLTVT.

This clonotype occurred many times. The chain is built from TRBV7-2 and TRBJ2-3, with 11 bases aligning to TRBD1. V lost 7 bases to trimming and J lost 1 base; unmatched junction nucleotides: 4. This CDR3 spans 15 amino acids. The germline gives CDR1 SGHTA, CDR2 FQGNSA. CDR3 DNA sequence: TGTGCCAGCACCCGGACAGGGGGCGGCACAGATACGCAGTATTTT. Residues: CASTRTGGGTDTQYF.

This clonotype has ten or more counts. The chain links TRBV2 to TRBJ1-5; D not resolved. The CDR3 totals 13 residues. The V gene lost 4 bases and the J gene lost 9 bases, with 13 bases spanning the gap. Germline CDR1 reads SNHLY; CDR2 reads FYNNEI. Here the CDR3 DNA reads TGTGCCAGCAGTGCCGAAGCGGAAGGGCCCCAGCATTTT. Protein product: CASSAEAEGPQHF.

The chain has TRBV15 and TRBJ1-2, with TRBD1 matching over 10 bases. The CDR3 spans 16 residues. The V gene's germline CDR1 is LNHNV and CDR2 YYDKDF (reference sequence). J lost 5 bases, V lost 0 bases, and 6 bases had no gene match. In nucleotides, the CDR3 is TGTGCCACCAGCAGAGATCGGGACAGGGGCTCTTATGGCTACACCTTC. Amino acids: CATSRDRDRGSYGYTF.

The CDR3 DNA sequence: TGTGCCAGCAGCTTAGGAGTGGGCGATCAGCCCCAGCATTTT. Translating gives CASSLGVGDQPQHF. The J gene is TRBJ1-5, the V gene TRBV7-3, with D uncertain. The germline V gene encodes CDR1 SGHTA and CDR2 FQGTGA. V lost 2 bases and J lost 5, with 10 bases in between. The length of the CDR3 is 14 residues.

This clonotype has ten or more counts. This chain joins TRBV20-1 and TRBJ2-5; TRBD2 agrees at 7 bases. CDR3 length: 16 amino acids. Germline assignment: CDR1 DFQATT and CDR2 SNEGSKA (reference sequence). With V trimmed by 1 base and J by 0 bases, 8 bases remained unmatched. This CDR3 is CSARAGLVMNQETQYF. In DNA, the CDR3 is TGCAGTGCTAGAGCCGGACTAGTGATGAACCAAGAGACCCAGTACTTC.

There are many counts of this clonotype. The CDR3 region has the DNA TGTGCCAGCAGTCTGGGGGGAGGTAATTCACCCCTCCACTTT. Translation: CASSLGGGNSPLHF. The chain is built from TRBV28 and TRBJ1-6; possibly TRBD1 for D (5 bases). V lost 5 bases, J lost 6 bases, and 11 bases lay in between. The V gene's germline CDR1 is MDHEN and CDR2 SYDVKM. This CDR3 has 14 residues.